Listed below are T cell receptor beta chains from one sample, sequenced in a study of T-cell memory formation after mild COVID-19. From the 5' RACE reads, TCRdb called clonotypes with MiXCR, one entry per CDR3 protein. Of under 300,000 distinct CDR3 sequences in the sample, less than 9.5% were seen once. The specimen was PBMCs or a T cell subset sorted from them (not recorded which). The receptors here all came from a man aged 18 to 29 who had mild COVID-19 (a few samples of this study predate the infection). Cell type and time point are not known. Both conserved end residues are part of each CDR3.

V: TRBV15; CDR3: CATSKDRTDYEQYF
V: TRBV10-1; CDR3: CASSEAAGGAYEQYF
V: TRBV5-1; CDR3: CASSLAAGGSAKTQYF
V: TRBV3-1; CDR3: CASSPPPGMRGLRKLFF
V: TRBV7-8; CDR3: CASSLVQGARSPLHF
V: TRBV5-1; CDR3: CASSWGAPGGTDTQYF
V: TRBV6-1; CDR3: CASSEVAQYF
V: TRBV5-1; CDR3: CASSLAANSQETQYF
V: TRBV7-9; CDR3: CASSPHPEAYGYTF
V: TRBV5-5; CDR3: CASSWDFAYEQYF
V: TRBV18; CDR3: CASSPRSTVKTEYNEQFF
V: TRBV6-1; CDR3: CASSSHAGLTSSYEQYF
V: TRBV9; CDR3: CASSVVPGTHNEQFF
V: TRBV7-9; CDR3: CASRQTGEGNTGELFF
V: TRBV7-2; CDR3: CASSRWTGGSDTQYF
V: TRBV15; CDR3: CATSRDPFVADEAFF
V: TRBV4-2; CDR3: CASSHSHWEDRASYGYTF
V: TRBV5-1; CDR3: CASSLTGAVEAFF
V: TRBV10-3; CDR3: CASIGGLGNEQFF
V: TRBV7-2; CDR3: CASSSISGVSTDTQYF
V: TRBV7-7; CDR3: CASSSGQATDTQYF
V: TRBV5-1; CDR3: CASSFGADKQFF
V: TRBV5-1; CDR3: CASSHGGGLNEQFF
V: TRBV7-2; CDR3: CASSGGGMDTQYF
V: TRBV19; CDR3: CASRWTGDEKLFF
V: TRBV6-5; CDR3: CASSYSQVIGYTF
V: TRBV11-1; CDR3: CASSRTGFPQRLNTEAFF
V: TRBV6-5; CDR3: CASSYSTTGNQPQHF
V: TRBV29-1; CDR3: CSVESTPYTEAFF
V: TRBV3-1; CDR3: CASSHSANIQYF
V: TRBV5-1; CDR3: CASSRDANGELFF
V: TRBV7-2; CDR3: CASSMAPGTEQFF
V: TRBV29-1; CDR3: CSVGVAGDSQPQHF
V: TRBV20-1; CDR3: CSATQLAGGTDTQYF
V: TRBV6-6; CDR3: CASSYWDRASPLHF
V: TRBV4-3; CDR3: CASSQDHANTGELFF
V: TRBV2; CDR3: CASGLDTQYF
V: TRBV5-1; CDR3: CASSFTGTNEKLFF
V: TRBV28; CDR3: CASSRLTGGNTEAFF
V: TRBV7-9; CDR3: CASSSGLVGEQYF
V: TRBV4-2; CDR3: CASSQVRAANTGELFF
V: TRBV29-1; CDR3: CSVESTEFYQETQYF
V: TRBV10-3; CDR3: CAISGTSGGYTDTQYF
V: TRBV4-1; CDR3: CASSQAGDRVFDSTF
V: TRBV7-9; CDR3: CASSLERGEKLFF
V: TRBV12-3/TRBV12-4; CDR3: CASSLKAGGGETQYF
V: TRBV27; CDR3: CASSLGDRGRGTDTQYF
V: TRBV4-1; CDR3: CASRLVPGGRTETQYF
V: TRBV7-9; CDR3: CASSLTTLTGGDTGELFF
V: TRBV12-3/TRBV12-4; CDR3: CASSFERGSSYEQYF
V: TRBV6-5; CDR3: CASTGPGQGRGEQYF
V: TRBV18; CDR3: CASHGQLNQPQHF
V: TRBV7-2; CDR3: CASSLGVGGGFDQYF
V: TRBV10-3; CDR3: CAISANNEQFF